The 15 T cell receptor beta chains reported below all come from one sample, sequenced in a study of control samples from healthy donors and cancer patients. Using immunoSEQ multiplex PCR, the repertoire was profiled, and TCRdb retains in-frame clones only, with some absent. The sample shows 150,000 to 200,000 clones, around nine tenths of them seen only once. The material sequenced was blood. These receptors were collected from a man aged 30 to 39 in good health.

V usage is TRBV19 and J usage is TRBJ1-1; D may be TRBD1 (6 bases). The V and J ends lost 3 bases and 8 bases respectively, with 13 bases between them. The CDR3 totals 13 residues. CDR1 and CDR2 from the germline V gene are LNHDA and SQIVND (reference sequence). The CDR3 DNA reads TGTGCCAGTAGTATGAAGGGGCAGGGGGAAGCTTTCTTT. Its protein product is CASSMKGQGEAFF.

J is TRBJ1-1 and V is TRBV18, with unresolved D. CDR3 length: 13 amino acids. Germline V gene data show CDR1 as KGHSH and CDR2 as LQKENI. V lost 3 bases, J lost 0 bases, and 5 bases lay in between. The CDR3 loop reads CASSPYMNTEAFF. CDR3 DNA sequence: TGTGCCAGCTCACCGTACATGAACACTGAAGCTTTCTTT.

The chain has TRBV19 and TRBJ2-1; D tentatively reads TRBD1 or TRBD2 (7 bases each). V was pared by 6 bases and J by 1 base, with 16 bases between. This CDR3 contains 16 residues. The germline gives CDR1 LNHDA, CDR2 SQIVND (reference sequence). CDR3 in amino acids: CASRGGGGTSYNEQFF. CDR3 nucleotides: TGTGCCAGTAGGGGGGGAGGGGGCACATCCTACAATGAGCAGTTCTTC.

This chain uses TRBV30 with TRBJ2-3; 12 positions match TRBD2. Germline V CDR1 and CDR2: GTSNPN, SVGIG (reference sequence). The J segment lost 4 bases and the V segment lost 4 bases, leaving 3 bases of the junction unmatched. CDR3 size: 14 residues. CDR3 loop: CAWNRLAGADTQYF. The CDR3 DNA reads TGTGCCTGGAATAGACTAGCGGGAGCAGATACGCAGTATTTT.

The rearrangement joins TRBV7-6 to TRBJ1-1; unclear D gene. V was cut by 1 base and J by 2 bases, with 5 bases left in between. Looked up from germline, CDR1 is SGHVS and CDR2 is FNYEAQ. The CDR3 covers 13 residues. CDR3 in amino acids: CASSLEKNTEAFF. DNA of the CDR3: TGTGCCAGCAGCTTAGAGAAAAACACTGAAGCTTTCTTT.

The chain joins TRBV18 to TRBJ2-1; 9 bases fit TRBD2. V gave up 3 bases and J gave up 6 bases; unmatched junction bases: 3. The CDR3 length is 14 residues. Germline assignment: CDR1 KGHSH and CDR2 LQKENI. CDR3 DNA sequence: TGTGCCAGCTCACCCGGACTAGCGAGCAATGAGCAGTTCTTC. It translates to CASSPGLASNEQFF.

The chain employs TRBV5-1 and TRBJ2-5; 7 nucleotides align to TRBD1. V lost 5 bases and J lost 0; bases outside the gene matches: 1. Germline V lookup: CDR1 SGHRS, CDR2 YFSETQ. This CDR3 comprises 13 residues. Written as DNA, the CDR3 is TGCGCCAGCAGGGGACAGTACCAAGAGACCCAGTACTTC. Its protein product is CASRGQYQETQYF.

This sequence joins TRBV5-1 and TRBJ1-1, with 8 bases aligning to TRBD1. V dropped 3 bases and J dropped 0; count of bases not matched to a gene: 4. The length of the CDR3 is 15 residues. Germline V gives CDR1 SGHRS, CDR2 YFSETQ. The CDR3 region is CASSWGDRLNTEAFF. CDR3 in DNA: TGCGCCAGCAGCTGGGGGGACAGGTTGAACACTGAAGCTTTCTTT.

The chain joins TRBV7-9 to TRBJ2-5; maybe TRBD2 (7 bases). CDR1 is SEHNR and CDR2 is FQNEAQ in the germline V gene (reference sequence). CDR3 length equals 15 residues. The ends were cut back, 2 bases at V and 6 bases at J, with 16 bases in the middle. This CDR3 reads CASSLWGGSLKTQYF. The CDR3 region has the DNA TGTGCCAGCAGCTTATGGGGGGGCTCCTTGAAGACCCAGTACTTC.

The sample holds a few counts of this clone. V and J are TRBV19 and TRBJ1-5; TRBD1 aligns across 7 bases. Germline V gene data show CDR1 as LNHDA and CDR2 as SQIVND (reference sequence). The trim removed 6 bases at V and 2 bases at J, leaving 10 bases unmatched. CDR3 length: 16 amino acids. The CDR3 sequence: CASRMDRSSGNQPQHF. The CDR3 DNA reads as TGTGCCAGTAGGATGGACAGGTCAAGCGGCAATCAGCCCCAGCATTTT. Supplemented by reference TRBV19 and TRBJ1-5, the full variable domain reads DGGITQSPKYLFRKEGQNVTLSCEQNLNHDAMYWYRQDPGQGLRLIYYSQIVNDFQKGDIAEGYSVSREKKESFPLTVTSAQKNPTAFYLCASRMDRSSGNQPQHFGDGTRLSIL.

The chain is built from TRBV27 and TRBJ1-2; D gene ambiguous. The CDR3 has 13 residues. V was clipped by 3 bases and J by 2 bases, with 7 bases between them. Germline V CDR1 and CDR2: MNHEY, SMNVEV (reference sequence). The CDR3 nucleotides are TGTGCCAGCAGTTTTTCCTCAAACTATGGCTACACCTTC. Translating it yields CASSFSSNYGYTF.

The genes are TRBV5-1 and TRBJ2-3; D is undetermined. V lost 0 bases to trimming and J lost 4 bases, with 3 bases between them. Germline V lookup: CDR1 SGHRS, CDR2 YFSETQ. This CDR3 contains 12 residues. For the CDR3, the DNA is TGCGCCAGCAGCTTGGATTCAGATACGCAGTATTTT. Translated, it gives CASSLDSDTQYF.

The V and J genes are TRBV30 and TRBJ1-2; TRBD1 matches 7 bases. The CDR3 runs to 17 residues. V lost 2 bases and J lost 0; bases outside the gene matches: 12. Per germline, CDR1 GTSNPN and CDR2 SVGIG (reference sequence). The DNA of the CDR3 is TGTGCCTGGAGTCCCGAGTATTGGCAGGGGGCTAACTATGGCTACACCTTC. Protein sequence: CAWSPEYWQGANYGYTF. The variable domain in full, completed from reference TRBV30 and TRBJ1-2, reads SQTIHQWPATLVQPVGSPLSLECTVEGTSNPNLYWYRQAAGRGLQLLFYSVGIGQISSEVPQNLSASRPQDRQFILSSKKLLLSDSGFYLCAWSPEYWQGANYGYTFGSGTRLTVV.

The chain has TRBV14 and TRBJ1-2; D may be TRBD1 (5 bases). The V gene lost 0 bases and the J gene lost 1 base, with 12 bases spanning the gap. The CDR3 is 16 amino acids. Germline V gene lookup returns CDR1 SGHDN and CDR2 FVKESK. CDR3 region: CASSQDSSGFNYGYTF. CDR3 in DNA: TGTGCCAGCAGCCAAGATAGCTCAGGGTTTAACTATGGCTACACCTTC.

This sequence joins TRBV29-1 and TRBJ2-5; 12 nucleotides align to TRBD2. This CDR3 contains 15 residues. Germline CDR1 is SQVTM and CDR2 is ANQGSEA. Trimming at V came to 5 bases and at J to 2 bases, leaving 6 bases not matched to a gene. The CDR3 DNA reads TGCAGCGTTACCCCTAGCGGGAGGGTGCAAGAGACCCAGTACTTC. As protein: CSVTPSGRVQETQYF.